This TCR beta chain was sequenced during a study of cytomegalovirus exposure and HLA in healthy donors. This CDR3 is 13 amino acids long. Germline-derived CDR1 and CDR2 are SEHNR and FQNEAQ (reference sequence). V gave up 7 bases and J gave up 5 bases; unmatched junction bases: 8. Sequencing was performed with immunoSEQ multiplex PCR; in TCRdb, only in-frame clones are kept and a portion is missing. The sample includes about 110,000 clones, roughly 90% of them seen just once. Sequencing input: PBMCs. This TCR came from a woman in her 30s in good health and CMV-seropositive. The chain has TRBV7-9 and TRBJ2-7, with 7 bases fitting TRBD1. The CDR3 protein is CASTPRGSHEQYF. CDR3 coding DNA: TGTGCCAGCACCCCCAGGGGGTCCCACGAGCAGTACTTC.